The source of this T cell receptor (beta chain) is a study of cytomegalovirus exposure and HLA in healthy donors. Across the whole study: Around 86 million unique TCRs, all from HLA-typed donors, were included in an early release of the data. Study-wide points: An analysis was carried out later, and it reportedly showed fewer N-insertions in an Asian-associated ancestry cluster than the 666-donor mean.

This CDR3 is 16 amino acids long. The V end lost 6 bases, the J end lost 0 bases, and 15 bases lay between the germline ends. Germline CDR1 MNHEY, CDR2 SMNVEV (reference sequence). In the PCR, 60 Vbeta and 13 Jbeta primers were used. Sequenced by immunoSEQ multiplex PCR; TCRdb stores in-frame clones only, minus some. The data show 120,000 to 150,000 clones, 70% to 75% seen once. Turning to this clone: The target antigen is unknown.

The V call is TRBV27, the J call TRBJ2-1; no reliable D call. Material for sequencing was PBMCs. The TCR originated in a woman aged 30 to 39 in good health and CMV-seronegative. CDR3 region: CASSPIALNSYNEQFF. The CDR3 nucleotides are TGTGCCAGCAGCCCTATTGCCCTTAACTCCTACAATGAGCAGTTCTTC.